The present T cell receptor beta chain was sequenced within a study of cytomegalovirus exposure and HLA in healthy donors. Trimming removed 5 bases from V and 4 bases from J; junction bases left unmatched: 7. Germline-derived CDR1 and CDR2 are MNHEY and SMNVEV (reference sequence). The CDR3 has 15 residues. PCR involved 60 Vbeta and 13 Jbeta primers. Per the authors' pipeline: There were about 80 million unique TCR beta chains by a later count, and approximately 10 million of them were shared. Using immunoSEQ multiplex PCR, the repertoire was profiled, and TCRdb retains in-frame clones only, with some absent. V, J and clone size derive from that table, while D and trimming were established from the DNA sequence. The sample table sets out tens of thousands of clones.

Sequencing input: PBMCs. The rearrangement uses TRBV27 and TRBJ1-5, with 8 bases identical to TRBD1. The TCR was taken from a woman aged 45 to 65 in good health and CMV-seropositive. CDR3 DNA sequence: TGTGCCAGCAGTAATCGAGGGACAGGTAATCAGCCCCAGCATTTT. This codes for CASSNRGTGNQPQHF.